This T cell receptor (beta chain) was identified in a study of blood T cell repertoires in COVID-19. Trimming left V 3 bases short and J 2 bases short, with 14 bases between. Germline V CDR1 and CDR2: MGHRA, YSYEKL. The CDR3 has 16 amino acids. Sequencing was performed with immunoSEQ multiplex PCR; in TCRdb, only in-frame clones are kept and a portion is missing. The sample shows around 100,000 clones, 75% to 90% of them seen only once. The sequence was obtained from a woman between 50 and 59 years old with COVID-19, enrolled during active disease. The chain is built from TRBV4-1 and TRBJ2-1, with D perhaps matching TRBD2 (5 bases). Material: peripheral blood. The CDR3 reads CASSHVDLVAYNEQFF. CDR3 DNA sequence: TGCGCCAGCAGCCACGTGGACTTGGTGGCCTACAATGAGCAGTTCTTC.